The T cell receptor beta chain under discussion was sequenced for a study of T cell responses to AZD1222 COVID-19 vaccine. Study-level information: Combined were second doses at about 4 or about 12 weeks. Study results and caveats: Only 5 to 7 AZD1222 recipients were seropositive at baseline. Spike-specific TCR repertoires showed rising breadth and depth after two AZD1222 doses. Donors were mostly white British, more females; clonal diversity possibly underestimated.

This clone was counted between two and nine times. Its antigen is as yet unknown. CDR3 length: 14 residues. Trimming shortened V by 4 bases and J by 4 bases, and 13 bases separated the two germline ends. CDR1 MNHEY and CDR2 SVGAGI come from the germline V gene. Sequencing used immunoSEQ multiplex PCR; TCRdb keeps in-frame clones, though not all of them. Of approximately 120,000 clones in the sample, roughly 90% are singletons; the top ten hold roughly 5.2%. The rearrangement links TRBV6-5 to TRBJ1-2; a weak D match, TRBD1 (5 bases). The sequence derives from an adult in good health. Sequencing used peripheral blood, obtained on day 0 of AZD1222 vaccination. Here the CDR3 reads CASSSQGPSYGYTF. The DNA for the CDR3 is TGTGCCAGCAGTTCCCAGGGCCCGAGCTATGGCTACACCTTC.